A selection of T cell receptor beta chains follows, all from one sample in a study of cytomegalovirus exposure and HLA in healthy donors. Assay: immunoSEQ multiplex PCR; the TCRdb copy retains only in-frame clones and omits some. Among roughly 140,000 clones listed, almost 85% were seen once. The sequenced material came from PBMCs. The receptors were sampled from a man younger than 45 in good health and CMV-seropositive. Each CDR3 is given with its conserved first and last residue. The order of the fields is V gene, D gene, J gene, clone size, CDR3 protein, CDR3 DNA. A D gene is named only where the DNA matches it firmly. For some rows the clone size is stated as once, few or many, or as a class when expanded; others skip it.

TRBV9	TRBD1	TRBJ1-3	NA	CASSVGRQGAGNTIYF	TGTGCCAGCAGCGTAGGGAGACAGGGGGCAGGAAACACCATATATTTT
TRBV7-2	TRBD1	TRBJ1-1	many	CASSLVGTGVNTEAFF	TGTGCCAGCAGCTTAGTCGGGACAGGGGTGAATACTGAAGCTTTCTTT
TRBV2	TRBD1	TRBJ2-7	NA	CASSGQGSSYEQYF	TGTGCCAGCAGCGGACAGGGGAGCTCCTACGAGCAGTACTTC
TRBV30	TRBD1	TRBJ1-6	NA	CAWDRDRYINSPLHF	TGTGCCTGGGACCGGGACAGATATATTAATTCACCCCTCCACTTT
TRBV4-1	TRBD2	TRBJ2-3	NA	CASSQGAGTSSSDTQYF	TGCGCCAGCAGCCAAGGCGCCGGGACTAGCTCGTCAGATACGCAGTATTTT
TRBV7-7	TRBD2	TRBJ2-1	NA	CASSSGTNNEQFF	TGTGCCAGCAGCTCCGGGACTAACAATGAGCAGTTCTTC
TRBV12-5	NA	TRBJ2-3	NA	CASLLGHLSGVSTDTQYF	TGTGCTAGTCTCTTGGGACATTTAAGTGGTGTAAGCACAGATACGCAGTATTTT
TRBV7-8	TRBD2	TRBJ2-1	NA	CASSYRTSLRDEQFF	TGTGCCAGCAGTTACCGGACTAGCCTCCGCGATGAGCAGTTCTTC
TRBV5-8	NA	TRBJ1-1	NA	CASSLRTTEAFF	TGTGCCAGCAGCTTGAGGACAACTGAAGCTTTCTTT
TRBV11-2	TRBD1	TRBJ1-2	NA	CASSGPDRIIDYGYTF	TGTGCCAGCAGCGGCCCGGACAGGATCATTGACTATGGCTACACCTTC
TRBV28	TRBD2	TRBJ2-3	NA	CASSTRDYRINTDTQYF	TGTGCCAGCAGTACGAGGGACTACCGAATTAACACAGATACGCAGTATTTT
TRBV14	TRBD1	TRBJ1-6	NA	CASSRGQFFSPLHF	TGTGCCAGCAGCCGGGGACAGTTCTTCTCACCCCTCCACTTT
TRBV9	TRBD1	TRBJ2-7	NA	CASSVGQGRLYEQYF	TGTGCCAGCAGCGTAGGACAGGGGCGACTCTACGAGCAGTACTTC
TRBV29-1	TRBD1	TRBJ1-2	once	CSVVGGQVLGGYTF	TGCAGCGTTGTAGGGGGACAGGTCTTAGGAGGCTACACCTTC
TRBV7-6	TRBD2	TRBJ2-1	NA	CASSLKAGGPREYNEQFF	TGTGCCAGCAGCTTAAAAGCGGGGGGCCCTCGTGAGTACAATGAGCAGTTCTTC
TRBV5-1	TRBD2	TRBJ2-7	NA	CASSFGRWILADDFYEQYF	TGCGCCAGCAGCTTCGGAAGATGGATTCTAGCGGACGACTTCTACGAGCAGTACTTC
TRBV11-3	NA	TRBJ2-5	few	CASSRGQQETQYF	TGTGCCAGCAGCCGCGGGCAGCAAGAGACCCAGTACTTC
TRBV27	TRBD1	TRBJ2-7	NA	CASSSTGGRDEQYF	TGTGCCAGCAGTTCCACAGGGGGCCGAGACGAGCAGTACTTC
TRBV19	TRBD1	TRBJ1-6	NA	CASSIDSRTGALHF	TGTGCCAGTAGTATAGATTCTAGGACAGGGGCCCTCCACTTT
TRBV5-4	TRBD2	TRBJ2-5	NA	CASSSRGLAGPQETQYF	TGTGCCAGCAGCTCCCGAGGACTAGCGGGGCCCCAAGAGACCCAGTACTTC
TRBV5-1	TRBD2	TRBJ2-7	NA	CASSLGLADYYEQYF	TGCGCCAGCAGCTTGGGGCTAGCGGACTACTACGAGCAGTACTTC
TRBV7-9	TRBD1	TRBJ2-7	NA	CASSPLGQGPSYEQYF	TGTGCCAGCAGCCCTTTGGGACAGGGGCCTTCCTACGAGCAGTACTTC
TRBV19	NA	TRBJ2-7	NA	CASSISRGPPYEQYF	TGTGCCAGTAGTATAAGCAGAGGTCCCCCCTACGAGCAGTACTTC
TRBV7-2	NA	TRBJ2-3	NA	CASSLNVRGTTDTQYF	TGTGCCAGCAGCTTAAATGTACGCGGAACCACAGATACGCAGTATTTT
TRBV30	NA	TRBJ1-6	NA	CAWTAGISPLHF	TGTGCCTGGACGGCGGGAATATCACCCCTCCACTTT
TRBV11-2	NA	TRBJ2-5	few	CASSFGAEQETQYF	TGTGCCAGCAGCTTTGGGGCGGAACAAGAGACCCAGTACTTC
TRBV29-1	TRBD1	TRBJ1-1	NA	CSVLGQGVTEAFF	TGCAGCGTCCTAGGACAGGGGGTCACTGAAGCTTTCTTT
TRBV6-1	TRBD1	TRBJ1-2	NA	CASSDRGPGDYGYTF	TGTGCCAGCAGTGACAGGGGGCCGGGGGACTATGGCTACACCTTC
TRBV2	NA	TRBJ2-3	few	CASSEALLRRGTDTQYF	TGTGCCAGCAGTGAAGCGCTTCTCAGGCGGGGCACAGATACGCAGTATTTT
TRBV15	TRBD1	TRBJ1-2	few	CATSREQGTNYGYTF	TGTGCCACCAGCAGAGAACAGGGGACTAACTATGGCTACACCTTC
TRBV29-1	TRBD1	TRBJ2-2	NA	CSVGGTGGAGELFF	TGCAGCGTTGGCGGGACAGGAGGGGCTGGGGAGCTGTTTTTT
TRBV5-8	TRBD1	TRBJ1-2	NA	CAGSYLQGVYYGYTF	TGTGCCGGCAGCTATTTACAGGGGGTGTACTATGGCTACACCTTC
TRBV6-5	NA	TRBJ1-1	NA	CASRRGSEAFF	TGTGCCAGCAGGAGGGGGAGTGAAGCTTTCTTT
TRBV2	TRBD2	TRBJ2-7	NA	CASSDWTSGSGEQYF	TGTGCCAGCAGTGACTGGACTAGCGGGAGCGGCGAGCAGTACTTC
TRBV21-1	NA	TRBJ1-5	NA	CASSKGSRVGQPQHF	TGTGCCAGCAGCAAAGGAAGCAGGGTAGGTCAGCCCCAGCATTTT
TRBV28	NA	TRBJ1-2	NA	CASSLSTYYGYTF	TGTGCCAGCAGTTTGAGCACCTACTATGGCTACACCTTC
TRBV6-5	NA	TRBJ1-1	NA	CASSYSRGYAEAFF	TGTGCCAGCAGTTACTCAAGGGGCTACGCTGAAGCTTTCTTT
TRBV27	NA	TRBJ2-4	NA	CASSEGVGYIQYF	TGTGCCAGCAGTGAGGGGGTGGGTTACATTCAGTACTTC
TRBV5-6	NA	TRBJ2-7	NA	CASISQGGGPHEQYF	TGTGCCAGCATATCCCAAGGGGGAGGGCCCCACGAGCAGTACTTC
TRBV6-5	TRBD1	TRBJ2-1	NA	CASSLRGRMNEQFF	TGTGCCAGCAGCCTCAGGGGGCGCATGAATGAGCAGTTCTTC
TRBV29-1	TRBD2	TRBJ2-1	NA	CSVRTSGGNEQFF	TGCAGCGTTCGTACTAGCGGGGGTAATGAGCAGTTCTTC
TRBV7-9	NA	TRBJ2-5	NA	CASSYRVGRETQYF	TGTGCCAGCAGCTATAGGGTTGGGAGAGAGACCCAGTACTTC
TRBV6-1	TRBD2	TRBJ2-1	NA	CASSESGGGAGEQFF	TGTGCCAGCAGTGAATCAGGCGGGGGGGCCGGTGAGCAGTTCTTC
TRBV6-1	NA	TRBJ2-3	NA	CASSESGTRTDTQYF	TGTGCCAGCAGTGAAAGTGGGACACGCACAGATACGCAGTATTTT
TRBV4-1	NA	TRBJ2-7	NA	CASSQGNRRDSYEQYF	TGCGCCAGCAGCCAAGGTAACAGGCGGGACTCCTACGAGCAGTACTTC
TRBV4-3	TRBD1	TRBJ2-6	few	CASGPRTGLSGANVLTF	TGCGCCAGCGGCCCCCGGACAGGGTTATCTGGGGCCAACGTCCTGACTTTC
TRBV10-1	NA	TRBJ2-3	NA	CASSPTAVDTQYF	TGCGCCAGCAGCCCGACTGCCGTGGATACGCAGTATTTT
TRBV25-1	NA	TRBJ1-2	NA	CASSEYPQGLGYTF	TGTGCCAGCAGTGAATATCCCCAGGGTCTTGGCTACACCTTC
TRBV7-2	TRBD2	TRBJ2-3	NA	CASSQGGVGADTQYF	TGTGCCAGCAGCCAGGGAGGGGTTGGAGCAGATACGCAGTATTTT
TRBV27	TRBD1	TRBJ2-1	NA	CASSPLGQGQNEQFF	TGTGCCAGCAGTCCCCTGGGACAGGGGCAGAATGAGCAGTTCTTC
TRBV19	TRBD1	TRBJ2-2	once	CATQETGTTGELFF	TGTGCCACCCAGGAGACAGGGACCACCGGGGAGCTGTTTTTT
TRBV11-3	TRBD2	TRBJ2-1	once	CASSPLGGSYNEQFF	TGTGCCAGCAGCCCGTTGGGGGGGAGCTACAATGAGCAGTTCTTC
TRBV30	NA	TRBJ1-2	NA	CAWSVLGAKYGYTF	TGTGCCTGGAGTGTACTGGGGGCGAAATATGGCTACACCTTC